This entry describes one T cell receptor (beta chain). The antigen is undetermined. Sequencing was preceded by expansion of antigen-specific CD4+ T cells with viral peptide pools in the ViraFEST assay. Isolating CD4+ T cells followed ten to eleven days of culture. BNT162b2 vaccine or mRNA-1273 vaccine was given to participants in two doses. This sample was taken from a study of vaccination effects on CD4 cells after COVID-19. Trimming cost V 7 bases and J 3 bases, with 13 bases left between them. This CDR3 is built from 14 residues. Germline V lookup: CDR1 LNHDA, CDR2 SQIVND (reference sequence). The data were produced by immunoSEQ multiplex PCR, yet TCRdb's version contains in-frame clones alone and is incomplete. The table shows about 81,000 clones, with around four fifths occurring only once.

The chain has TRBV19 and TRBJ1-5; a possible D gene is TRBD1 (6 bases). The TCR was taken from a human donor who received a COVID-19 vaccine. The sample here was CD4+ T cells from PBMCs cultured with HCoV-OC43 spike peptides, taken after COVID-19 vaccination. Subset reported: HCoV-OC43 spike overlapping peptide pool stimulation. The CDR3 loop reads CASTRVGANQPQHF. The CDR3 coding sequence is TGTGCCAGTACCCGGGTGGGGGCCAATCAGCCCCAGCATTTT.